A single sample gave rise to the 7 T cell receptor beta chains below, sequenced in a study of cytomegalovirus exposure and HLA in healthy donors. This PCR relied on a set of 60 Vbeta primers and 13 Jbeta primers. Clones were read by immunoSEQ multiplex PCR, and TCRdb kept only the in-frame ones, dropping some. Here the sample spans about 98,000 clones, 69% being singletons. The sample was PBMCs. The receptors shown here come from a female donor in good health and CMV-seronegative.

V gene TRBV6-4 combines with J gene TRBJ1-2, with 11 bases that match TRBD1. The V gene end was trimmed by 0 bases and the J gene end by 7 bases; junction bases not matched to a gene: 4. In germline, CDR1 is MRHNA, CDR2 SNTAGT. This CDR3 has 15 amino acids. The CDR3 region is CASSDSTGTGGGYTF. In nucleotides, the CDR3 is TGTGCCAGCAGTGACTCAACCGGGACAGGGGGTGGCTACACCTTC.

This clone was seen only a few times. The rearrangement joins TRBV29-1 to TRBJ2-5, with a possible D match to TRBD2 (7 bases). The CDR3 loop spans 15 amino acids. The V gene lost 3 bases and the J gene lost 9 bases, with 23 bases spanning the gap. Germline assignment: CDR1 SQVTM and CDR2 ANQGSEA. The CDR3 reads CSVEGGRGGEGAQYF. CDR3 nucleotides: TGCAGCGTTGAGGGGGGCAGGGGAGGGGAGGGAGCCCAGTACTTC.

This chain uses TRBV6-1 with TRBJ2-1; weak D call: TRBD2 (6 bases). The CDR3 consists of 16 residues. The germline V gene has CDR1 MNHNS and CDR2 SASEGT. V was pared by 4 bases and J by 5 bases, with 18 bases between. In DNA, the CDR3 is TGTGCCAGCAGTGGTGGCGGGAATATCCTGGACAATGAGCAGTTCTTC. As protein: CASSGGGNILDNEQFF.

The chain joins TRBV23-1 to TRBJ2-3, with a tentative D call TRBD2 (6 bases). TRBV23-1 is an ORF; its function is uncertain. The CDR3 sequence is 16 residues long. Trimming shortened V by 3 bases and J by 0 bases, and 13 bases separated the two germline ends. CDR3 region: CASSHPSGPSTDTQYF. The CDR3 nucleotides are TGCGCCAGCAGTCACCCCAGCGGGCCCAGCACAGATACGCAGTATTTT.

V and J are TRBV6-5 and TRBJ1-1, with D uncertain. The CDR3 loop spans 13 amino acids. CDR1 and CDR2 (germline): MNHEY, SVGAGI. Trimming pared 6 bases from V and 0 bases from J, leaving 8 bases between. This CDR3 is CASSEALNTEAFF. In nucleotides, the CDR3 is TGTGCCAGCAGCGAGGCGCTGAACACTGAAGCTTTCTTT.

The V and J genes are TRBV11-3 and TRBJ2-1; TRBD1 might be the D (5 bases). V was cut by 4 bases and J by 11 bases, with 18 bases left in between. Germline CDR1 and CDR2: SGHNT and YENEEA. This CDR3 has 14 amino acids. CDR3 protein: CASSSSRSDRKQFF. The CDR3 DNA sequence: TGTGCCAGCAGCTCGTCACGCTCAGACAGAAAGCAGTTCTTC.

The genes are TRBV7-2 and TRBJ2-1, with 7 nucleotides matching TRBD2. The trim removed 3 bases at V and 6 bases at J, leaving 2 bases unmatched. This CDR3 spans 13 amino acids. Germline V gives CDR1 SGHTA, CDR2 FQGNSA. CDR3 DNA: TGTGCCAGCAGCTTCCAGCGGGGCAATGAGCAGTTCTTC. It codes for CASSFQRGNEQFF.